Below, one T cell receptor beta chain is given with its context. Its antigen is undetermined. This sample was taken from a study of CD8 T cells in ankylosing spondylitis. MiXCR, run by TCRdb on the 5' RACE reads, gives a single entry per CDR3 protein. The repertoire has about 540,000 distinct CDR3 sequences, more than 9.5% of them found once; the top ten carry around 7%. Losses at the gene ends were 2 bases for V and 2 bases for J; bases not matched to a gene: 8. Germline CDR1 reads ENHRY; CDR2 reads SYGVKD. This CDR3 is built from 16 residues. Study conclusions and caveats: A TCR beta motif of about eight highly homologous variants seemed to mark ankylosing spondylitis blood. The authors found the disease-linked clones to be CD8+ and relatively rare in peripheral blood.

The sequence derives from a male donor with ankylosing spondylitis. The specimen sequenced was blood, either unsorted or a sorted T cell fraction (not recorded which). This chain connects TRBV10-3 to TRBJ1-2; 7 bases map to TRBD1. The CDR3 loop is CAISEPSGQDNYGYTF. The DNA of the CDR3 is TGTGCCATCAGTGAGCCCTCCGGACAGGACAACTATGGCTACACCTTC.